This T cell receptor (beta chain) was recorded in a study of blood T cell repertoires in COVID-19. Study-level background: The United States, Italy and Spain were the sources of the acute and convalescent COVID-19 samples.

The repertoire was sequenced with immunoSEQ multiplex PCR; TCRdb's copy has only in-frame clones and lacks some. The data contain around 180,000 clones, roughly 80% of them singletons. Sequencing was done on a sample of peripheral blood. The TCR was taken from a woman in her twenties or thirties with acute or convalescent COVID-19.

DNA of the CDR3: TGCGCCAGCAGCCAAGCAAGACCCATTTCACCGGGAAATGAAAAACTGTTTTTT. It codes for CASSQARPISPGNEKLFF. J is TRBJ1-4 and V is TRBV4-1, with D unclear. V lost 1 base, J lost 5 bases, and 20 bases lay in between. Germline assignment: CDR1 MGHRA and CDR2 YSYEKL. The CDR3 is made up of 18 amino acids.